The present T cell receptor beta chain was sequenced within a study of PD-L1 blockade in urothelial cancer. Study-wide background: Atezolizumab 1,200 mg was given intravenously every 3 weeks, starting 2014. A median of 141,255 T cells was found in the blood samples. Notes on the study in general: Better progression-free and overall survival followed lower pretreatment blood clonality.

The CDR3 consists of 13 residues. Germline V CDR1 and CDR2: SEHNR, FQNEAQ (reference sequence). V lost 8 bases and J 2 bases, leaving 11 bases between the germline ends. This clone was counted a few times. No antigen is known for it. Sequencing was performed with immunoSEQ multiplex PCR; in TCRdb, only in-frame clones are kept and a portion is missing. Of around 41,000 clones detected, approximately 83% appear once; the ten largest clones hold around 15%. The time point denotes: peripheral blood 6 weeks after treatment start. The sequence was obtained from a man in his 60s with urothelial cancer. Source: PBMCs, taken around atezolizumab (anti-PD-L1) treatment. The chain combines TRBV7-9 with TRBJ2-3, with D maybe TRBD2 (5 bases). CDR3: CASSLGATDTQYF. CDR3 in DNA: TGTGCCAGCTCGCTGGGAGCCACAGATACGCAGTATTTT.